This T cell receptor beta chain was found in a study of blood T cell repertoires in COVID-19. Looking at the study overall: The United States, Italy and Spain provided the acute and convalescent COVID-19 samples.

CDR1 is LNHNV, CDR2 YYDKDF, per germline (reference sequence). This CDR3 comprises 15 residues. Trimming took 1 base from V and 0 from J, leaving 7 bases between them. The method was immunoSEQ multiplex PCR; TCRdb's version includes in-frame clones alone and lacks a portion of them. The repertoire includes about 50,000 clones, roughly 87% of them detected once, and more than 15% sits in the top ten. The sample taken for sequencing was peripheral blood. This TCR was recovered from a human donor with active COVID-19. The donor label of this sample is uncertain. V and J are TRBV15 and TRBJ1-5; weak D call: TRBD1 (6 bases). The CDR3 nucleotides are TGTGCCACCAGCAGAGGAGGGGGTAGCAATCAGCCCCAGCATTTT. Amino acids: CATSRGGGSNQPQHF.